These T cell receptor beta chains were read from a single sample in a study of cytomegalovirus exposure and HLA in healthy donors. Clones were sequenced by immunoSEQ multiplex PCR, and TCRdb holds only the in-frame ones, with some missing. The sample has about 240,000 clones, approximately 83% seen once; the top ten hold around 1.2%. The source material was PBMCs. The receptors were gathered from a woman between 25 and 40 years old in good health and CMV-seropositive. The CDR3 runs from the conserved cysteine through the conserved F or W. D genes are given only for firm matches. The size entry is marked missing in some rows and otherwise reads once, few, many or a size class.

v_gene	j_gene	abundance	d_gene	CDR3nt	CDR3aa
TRBV2	TRBJ2-1	NA	TRBD2	TGTGCCAGCAGTGAAAGCGGGAGGATCTACAATGAGCAGTTCTTC	CASSESGRIYNEQFF
TRBV11-2	TRBJ2-6	once	TRBD1	TGTGCCAGCAGCCCAGGACAGGGTTCTGGGGCCAACGTCCTGACTTTC	CASSPGQGSGANVLTF
TRBV5-6	TRBJ1-3	NA	TRBD1	TGTGCCAGCAGCTTGCGAGGGGGCGCTGGAAACACCATATATTTT	CASSLRGGAGNTIYF
TRBV27	TRBJ1-1	NA	NA	TGTGCCAGCAGCGCTCAGAGCCGGGGCACTGAAGCTTTCTTT	CASSAQSRGTEAFF
TRBV25-1	TRBJ2-3	NA	TRBD1	TGTGCCAGCAGTGGGAGACAGGGCTTAGTGACAGATACGCAGTATTTT	CASSGRQGLVTDTQYF
TRBV5-1	TRBJ2-7	NA	TRBD1	TGCGCCAGCAGCCGGACAGGGGGGCACTCCTACGAGCAGTACTTC	CASSRTGGHSYEQYF
TRBV7-9	TRBJ2-7	NA	TRBD1	TGTGCCAGCAGCTTAGCTGTCGGACAGGGAGGTAAGCAGTACTTC	CASSLAVGQGGKQYF
TRBV7-8	TRBJ1-5	once	NA	TGTGCCAGCAGCTTAGCGGCTAGCAATCAGCCCCAGCATTTT	CASSLAASNQPQHF
TRBV27	TRBJ2-1	NA	NA	TGTGCCAGCAGTCGCGACACCCCCTCCTACAATGAGCAGTTCTTC	CASSRDTPSYNEQFF
TRBV13	TRBJ1-2	NA	TRBD1	TGTGCCAGCAGCTCCCGGGACAGGGGGCTCCATCCTCGTGGCTACACCTTC	CASSSRDRGLHPRGYTF
TRBV6-5	TRBJ2-7	NA	TRBD2	TGTGCCAGCAGTTCCCCTAGCGGGAGCTTCTACGAGCAGTACTTC	CASSSPSGSFYEQYF
TRBV6-5	TRBJ2-7	once	TRBD2	TGTGCCACCCGGACTAGCGTATCCTACGAGCAGTACTTC	CATRTSVSYEQYF
TRBV27	TRBJ2-2	NA	NA	TGTGCCAGCAAGGGTCACCAGGGATCGAACACCGGGGAGCTGTTTTTT	CASKGHQGSNTGELFF
TRBV19	TRBJ1-1	once	NA	TGTGCCAGTAGTACCAGTCGGAACACTGAAGCTTTCTTT	CASSTSRNTEAFF
TRBV20-1	TRBJ2-7	NA	NA	TGCAGCGGGGGAGGGGGTTACGAGCAGTACTTC	CSGGGGYEQYF
TRBV30	TRBJ1-1	NA	NA	TGTGCCTGGAGTCCACTAGTGGCCACTGAAGCTTTCTTT	CAWSPLVATEAFF
TRBV7-2	TRBJ1-5	NA	NA	TGTGCCAGCAGTCCACCAGGGAATCAGCCCCAGCATTTT	CASSPPGNQPQHF
TRBV30	TRBJ2-7	NA	NA	TGTGCCTGGAGTCGGGACTCCGCGGCCTACGAGCAGTACTTC	CAWSRDSAAYEQYF
TRBV28	TRBJ1-3	NA	NA	TGTGCCAGCAGGGGGGCCGGTACCGGAAACACCATATATTTT	CASRGAGTGNTIYF
TRBV6-1	TRBJ2-1	NA	TRBD1	TGTGCCAGCAGTGACCAGGGGGCCTACAATGAGCAGTTCTTC	CASSDQGAYNEQFF
TRBV27	TRBJ2-7	NA	TRBD1	TGTGCCAGCAGACGACAGGGGTCAACCTACGAGCAGTACTTC	CASRRQGSTYEQYF
TRBV29-1	TRBJ1-4	once	NA	TGCAGCGTCGGGACTGCGAATGAAAAACTGTTTTTT	CSVGTANEKLFF
TRBV11-2	TRBJ2-7	once	NA	TGTGCCAGCAGCTTAGCTAGTGGGTCCTACGAGCAGTACTTC	CASSLASGSYEQYF
TRBV5-1	TRBJ1-1	NA	TRBD1	TGCGCCAGCAGCTTGGAAGGAACAGGGGCTCCGCGAGCTTTCTTT	CASSLEGTGAPRAFF
TRBV27	TRBJ2-2	NA	TRBD2	TGTGCCAGCAGCCCTCGTACGACTCGGGGGGACGGGGAGCTGTTTTTT	CASSPRTTRGDGELFF
TRBV7-2	TRBJ2-7	NA	TRBD2	TGTGCCAGCAGCTTAGTTGCTAGCGGACCCTACGAGCAGTACTTC	CASSLVASGPYEQYF
TRBV11-2	TRBJ2-5	NA	NA	TGTGCCAGCAGCTTAGATAGACACTTCCAAGAGACCCAGTACTTC	CASSLDRHFQETQYF
TRBV25-1	TRBJ2-7	NA	TRBD1	TGTGCCAGCAGTGAAGGGACAGGGTACTACGAGCAGTACTTC	CASSEGTGYYEQYF
TRBV6-5	TRBJ1-4	NA	NA	TGTGCCAGCAGTACTCCATCTGATGAAAAACTGTTTTTT	CASSTPSDEKLFF
TRBV9	TRBJ1-1	NA	NA	TGTGCCAGCGGTACAGGGCACGCTGAAGCTTTCTTT	CASGTGHAEAFF
TRBV5-5	TRBJ2-7	NA	NA	TGTGCCAGCAGCACACCCACCTACGAGCAGTACTTC	CASSTPTYEQYF
TRBV6-1	TRBJ2-1	NA	TRBD2	TGTGCCAGCAGGGAATCCGGGACTAGCGGGAGTTTTTCCTACAATGAGCAGTTCTTC	CASRESGTSGSFSYNEQFF
TRBV28	TRBJ2-1	NA	NA	TGTGCCAGCAGTACCCACCCAGCGGTAATGGGGTATGAGCAGTTCTTC	CASSTHPAVMGYEQFF
TRBV27	TRBJ1-1	NA	NA	TGTGCCAGCAGTCTACTCGCGCACGATCGGACTGAAGCTTTCTTT	CASSLLAHDRTEAFF
TRBV7-6	TRBJ2-7	NA	NA	TGTGCCAGCAGCTCCCCAACTGATAGTGGCGGCGAGCAGTACTTC	CASSSPTDSGGEQYF
TRBV10-3	TRBJ2-7	NA	NA	TGTGCCATCAGTAGACAGGCAGAGGACTACGAGCAGTACTTC	CAISRQAEDYEQYF
TRBV10-2	TRBJ1-1	NA	NA	TGCGCCAGCAAGCTCAGCGCAATGAACACTGAAGCTTTCTTT	CASKLSAMNTEAFF
TRBV15	TRBJ2-3	NA	NA	TGTGCCACCAGCAGAACCGTTGACATCGGTGGAGATACGCAGTATTTT	CATSRTVDIGGDTQYF
TRBV27	TRBJ2-7	NA	TRBD2	TGTGCCAGCAGTCCGGGACTAGCGGGAGACGAGCAGTACTTC	CASSPGLAGDEQYF
TRBV5-1	TRBJ1-2	once	NA	TGCGCCAGCAGCCCCCTCCCAGATATGGTCTATGGCTACACCTTC	CASSPLPDMVYGYTF
TRBV6-6	TRBJ2-2	NA	NA	TGTGCCAGCAGTTACGTACGAGCGGGGGAGCTGTTTTTT	CASSYVRAGELFF
TRBV20-1	TRBJ1-2	once	NA	TGCAGTGCTAGGCCGGAGCCTGGCTACACCTTC	CSARPEPGYTF
TRBV6-6	TRBJ2-7	NA	NA	TGTGCCAGCAGGACAAACTCCTACGAGCAGTACTTC	CASRTNSYEQYF
TRBV2	TRBJ1-3	NA	NA	TGTGCCAGCACGACCGGGACTTCGGGAAACACCATATATTTT	CASTTGTSGNTIYF
TRBV6-5	TRBJ1-2	NA	TRBD1	TGTGCCAGCAGCCGCGGACAGGGTAATGGCTACACCTTC	CASSRGQGNGYTF
TRBV11-3	TRBJ2-2	NA	NA	TGTGCCAGCAGCTTTCCGGGACTGGGGCTTTCGAACACCGGGGAGCTGTTTTTT	CASSFPGLGLSNTGELFF